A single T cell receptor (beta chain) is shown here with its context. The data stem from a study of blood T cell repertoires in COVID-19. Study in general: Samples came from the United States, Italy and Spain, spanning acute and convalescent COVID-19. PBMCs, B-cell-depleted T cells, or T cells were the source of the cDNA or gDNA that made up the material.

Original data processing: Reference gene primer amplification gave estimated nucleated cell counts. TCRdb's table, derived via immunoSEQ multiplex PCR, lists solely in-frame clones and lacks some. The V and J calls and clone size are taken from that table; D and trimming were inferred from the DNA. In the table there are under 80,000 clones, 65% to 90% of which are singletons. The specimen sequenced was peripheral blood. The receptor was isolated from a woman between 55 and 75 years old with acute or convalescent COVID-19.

The CDR3 reads CASSLEGTGAPYEQYF. The CDR3 DNA is TGTGCCAGCAGTTTGGAGGGGACAGGGGCGCCCTACGAGCAGTACTTC. This rearrangement joins TRBV27 to TRBJ2-7; 10 nucleotides line up with TRBD1. From germline, CDR1 is MNHEY and CDR2 SMNVEV (reference sequence). V trimming: 3 bases; J trimming: 2 bases; junction bases outside the gene matches: 7. CDR3 size: 16 residues.